These 13 T cell receptor beta chains share one sample of origin, sequenced in a study of response to subunit inactivated influenza vaccine. TCRdb re-called the RT-PCR reads through MiXCR, storing one row per CDR3 protein. The sample has more than 700,000 distinct CDR3 sequences, 20% to 25% seen once. Sequences were derived from PBMCs from blood, sampled 4 to 6 days after vaccination. Receptors originate from a man aged 50 or older who received an inactivated influenza vaccine.

This clonotype occurred many times. The genes are TRBV5-1 and TRBJ2-1, with 7 bases matching TRBD1. The CDR3 has 15 residues. The trim removed 4 bases at V and 0 bases at J, leaving 4 bases unmatched. The germline CDR1 and CDR2 sequences are SGHRS and YFSETQ. CDR3 DNA sequence: TGCGCCAGCAGCCGGGACAGCAGCTCCTACAATGAGCAGTTCTTC. This sequence encodes CASSRDSSSYNEQFF.

A few counts support this clonotype. CDR3 amino acids: CASSRLADEQFF. The CDR3 nucleotides read TGTGCCAGCAGTAGACTAGCCGATGAGCAGTTCTTC. The chain carries TRBV6-2 or TRBV6-3 and TRBJ2-1, with 7 bases identical to TRBD2. CDR3 size: 12 residues. CDR1 is MNHEY, CDR2 SVGEGT, per germline. Trimming cost V 5 bases and J 8 bases; bases outside gene matches: 3.

V and J are TRBV11-1 and TRBJ2-2; D not certain. V lost 2 bases and J lost 4, with 8 bases in between. The germline gives CDR1 SGHAT, CDR2 FQDESV (reference sequence). The CDR3 consists of 14 residues. Here the CDR3 reads CASSLSRTTGELFF. The CDR3, as DNA: TGTGCCAGCAGCTTAAGCAGGACCACCGGGGAGCTGTTTTTT.

A few counts support this clonotype. The rearrangement links TRBV4-2 to TRBJ2-1; D is undetermined. The germline CDR1 and CDR2 sequences are LGHNA and YNFKEQ. The CDR3 consists of 15 residues. Between the trimmed V and J ends, which lost 0 bases and 6 bases, there was a span of 12 bases. The CDR3 here is CASSQEFPAGNEQFF. The DNA of the CDR3 is TGTGCCAGCAGCCAAGAGTTCCCAGCCGGCAATGAGCAGTTCTTC.

This clonotype occurred a few times. This chain joins TRBV9 and TRBJ2-3; 11 bases are shared with TRBD2. With V trimmed by 3 bases and J by 0 bases, 21 bases remained unmatched. The CDR3 consists of 22 residues. Germline values: CDR1 SGDLS, CDR2 YYNGEE. The CDR3 is CASSGGAAQVGTSGDSTDTQYF. CDR3 sequence (DNA): TGTGCCAGCAGCGGAGGAGCTGCCCAGGTCGGGACTAGCGGCGATAGCACAGATACGCAGTATTTT.

V usage is TRBV28 and J usage is TRBJ1-1; D is undetermined. Germline V gene lookup returns CDR1 MDHEN and CDR2 SYDVKM. The V end was cut by 2 bases, the J end by 10 bases, with 11 bases between. The length of the CDR3 is 12 residues. Here the CDR3 DNA reads TGTGCCAGCAGTTTACCCGAGGCCAGAGCTTTCTTT. Its protein product is CASSLPEARAFF.

This clonotype was seen more than once but under ten times. The J gene is TRBJ1-2, the V gene TRBV5-1; weak D call: TRBD1 (5 bases). CDR3 size: 15 residues. CDR1 and CDR2 from the germline V gene are SGHRS and YFSETQ. V was trimmed by 4 bases and J by 4 bases, leaving 17 bases between them. In DNA form, the CDR3 reads TGCGCCAGCAGCCCTGGGACCGAGCAGAGCTATGGCTACACCTTC. This gives the protein CASSPGTEQSYGYTF. Filled out from reference TRBV5-1 and TRBJ1-2, the complete variable domain reads KAGVTQTPRYLIKTRGQQVTLSCSPISGHRSVSWYQQTPGQGLQFLFEYFSETQRNKGNFPGRFSGRQFSNSRSEMNVSTLELGDSALYLCASSPGTEQSYGYTFGSGTRLTVV.

This clonotype showed up just a few times. J is TRBJ2-7 and V is TRBV5-1, with 9 nucleotides matching TRBD2. The V gene end was trimmed by 2 bases and the J gene end by 3 bases; junction bases not matched to a gene: 3. Germline V lookup: CDR1 SGHRS, CDR2 YFSETQ. The CDR3 sequence is 14 residues long. The CDR3 is CASSFRTSVYEQYF. CDR3 nucleotide sequence: TGCGCCAGCAGCTTCCGGACTAGCGTCTACGAGCAGTACTTC.

This clonotype was recorded at least ten times. The CDR3 nucleotides are TGCAGCGTGTTCGTCCCCGGATCGGGAAAGCAGTACTTC. Its translation is CSVFVPGSGKQYF. The chain recombines TRBV29-1 with TRBJ2-7, with D perhaps TRBD2 (5 bases). Germline values: CDR1 SQVTM, CDR2 ANQGSEA. This CDR3 comprises 13 residues. With 6 bases removed from V and 8 bases from J, the gap between germline ends came to 20 bases.

The chain carries TRBV12-3 or TRBV12-4 and TRBJ2-7, with D tentatively TRBD1 (5 bases). This CDR3 is 14 amino acids long. Trimming left V 3 bases short and J 3 bases short, with 12 bases between. CDR3 residues: CASSFRQGVYEQYF. The DNA of the CDR3 is TGTGCCAGCAGTTTTCGGCAGGGTGTCTACGAGCAGTACTTC.

The rearrangement uses TRBV11-1 and TRBJ1-2; 8 nucleotides align to TRBD1. CDR1 SGHAT and CDR2 FQDESV come from the germline V gene (reference sequence). The CDR3 has 18 residues. V lost 4 bases, J lost 2 bases, and 15 bases stayed unmatched. The chain's CDR3 is CASSSTNGQGPINYGYTF. The DNA for the CDR3 is TGTGCCAGCAGCTCCACCAACGGACAGGGACCTATCAACTATGGCTACACCTTC.

The CDR3 spells CASSRQGGNSPLHF. The CDR3 DNA reads TGTGCCAGCAGTCGTCAGGGTGGTAATTCACCCCTCCACTTT. The chain employs TRBV12-3 or TRBV12-4 and TRBJ1-6; D is possibly TRBD1 (5 bases). V gave up 5 bases and J gave up 6 bases, with 11 bases separating them. This CDR3 has 14 amino acids.

The V and J genes are TRBV7-6 and TRBJ2-1; TRBD1 agrees at 10 bases. Per the germline V gene, CDR1 is SGHVS and CDR2 is FNYEAQ. The V and J ends lost 5 bases and 8 bases, in that order; junction bases with no gene match: 9. This CDR3 comprises 15 residues. The CDR3, as DNA: TGTGCCAGCAGCCCCGGACAGGGGGGTTCCTATGAGCAGTTCTTC. Its protein product is CASSPGQGGSYEQFF. The full variable domain, in which reference TRBV7-6 and TRBJ2-1 provide the parts outside the CDR3, is GAGVSQSPRYKVTKRGQDVALRCDPISGHVSLYWYRQALGQGPEFLTYFNYEAQQDKSGLPNDRFSAERPEGSISTLTIQRTEQRDSAMYRCASSPGQGGSYEQFFGPGTRLTVL.